This T cell receptor beta chain is from a study of T cell responses to AZD1222 COVID-19 vaccine. In the study overall: Second-dose timings of about 4 or about 12 weeks were pooled. Study-wide points: Baseline serology detected seropositivity in only 5 to 7 AZD1222 recipients.

Libraries were prepared by immunoSEQ multiplex PCR; TCRdb keeps only in-frame clonotypes and omits some of them. Altogether around 110,000 clones are present, just over 85% being singletons, with the ten largest covering just over 9.5%. Germline CDR1 is LGHNA and CDR2 is YNFKEQ. With V trimmed by 0 bases and J by 7 bases, 9 bases remained unmatched. The CDR3 extends over 17 amino acids. On this clone: Antigen specificity is unknown.

This receptor was obtained from an adult in good health. The chain has TRBV4-2 and TRBJ1-4, with 9 positions matching TRBD1. Sequenced material: peripheral blood, taken on day 0 of AZD1222 vaccination. The CDR3 spells CASSQDTGGGGSEKLFF. In nucleotides, the CDR3 is TGTGCCAGCAGCCAAGATACAGGGGGCGGGGGGAGTGAAAAACTGTTTTTT.